The present TCR beta chain was sequenced within a study (dated by TCRdb to the mid-2010s). The method behind the library was RT-PCR. The data were produced on an Illumina MiSeq. In-frame beta chains were kept once TCRdb had trimmed the public reads at Q25 with fastp and called clones with MiXCR. Every distinct CDR3 protein forms one entry, paired with its most common genes and DNA. The sample table contains more than 550,000 distinct CDR3 sequences; only one count was recorded for more than 13% of them. Just over 3.5% of the sample is in the top ten clones. This clonotype was seen repeatedly, ten times or more. Its antigen remains undetermined. Within one base of it there is no much larger clone, and no base qualities were kept. For CDR1 and CDR2, the germline V gene lists SGHTA and FQGNSA. V is shortened by 4 bases, J by 3 bases, and the region joining them spans 18 bases. CDR3 length: 16 amino acids, cysteine to phenylalanine. The read is trimmed to its CDR3 DNA, 48 bases read in frame from base 1.

Input material: memory CD4+ T cells from blood. The receptor was isolated from a female donor in good health, serving as a healthy control. Recombination joined TRBV7-2 with TRBJ2-5; no D segment can be confidently identified. The sequenced DNA is TGTGCCAGCAGCTCCTATGAACTGGACGGTAAAGAGACCCAGTACTTC. The resulting protein is CASSSYELDGKETQYF.